This T cell receptor (beta chain) was documented in a study of neurological immune-mediated disorders. General study points: Among expanded clones, no CDR3 amino acid sequences were shared across subjects, a pattern suggesting private repertoires in all groups. The highest TCR clonal expansion occurred in HTLV-1-associated myelopathy; multiple sclerosis fell below healthy controls.

The making of cDNA relied on 5'RACE with 10-nucleotide random UMIs. Each CDR3 protein gets one entry after TCRdb re-called the 5' RACE reads with MiXCR. This sample has some 60,000 distinct CDR3 sequences, with roughly 10% found just once. Specified time point: longitudinal time-point 1 (baseline). This clonotype was detected many times. Its antigen remains unknown. The origin of this receptor is a male donor with HTLV-1-associated myelopathy (HAM/TSP). Sequencing used PBMCs.

The CDR3: CASSLVGGGRGTDTQYF. The DNA for the CDR3 is TGTGCCAGCAGCTTGGTGGGGGGAGGCAGGGGGACAGATACGCAGTATTTT. This chain uses TRBV5-5 with TRBJ2-3, with D possibly being TRBD1 (7 bases). CDR1 and CDR2 (germline): SGHKS, YYEKEE (reference sequence). This CDR3 is built from 17 residues. The V and J ends lost 0 bases and 3 bases respectively, with 17 bases between them.